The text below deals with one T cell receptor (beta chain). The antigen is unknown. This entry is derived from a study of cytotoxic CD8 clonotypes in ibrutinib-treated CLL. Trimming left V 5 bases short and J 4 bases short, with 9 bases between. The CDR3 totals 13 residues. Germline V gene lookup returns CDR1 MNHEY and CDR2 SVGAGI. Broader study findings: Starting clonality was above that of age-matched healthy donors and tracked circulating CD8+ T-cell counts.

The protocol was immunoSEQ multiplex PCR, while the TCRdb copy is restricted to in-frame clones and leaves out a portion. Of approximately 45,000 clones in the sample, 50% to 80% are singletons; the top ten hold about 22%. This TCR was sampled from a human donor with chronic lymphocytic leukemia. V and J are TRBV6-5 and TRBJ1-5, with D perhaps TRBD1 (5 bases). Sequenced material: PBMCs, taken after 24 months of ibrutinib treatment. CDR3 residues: CASSGGENQPQHF. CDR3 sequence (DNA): TGTGCCAGCAGTGGGGGGGAAAATCAGCCCCAGCATTTT.